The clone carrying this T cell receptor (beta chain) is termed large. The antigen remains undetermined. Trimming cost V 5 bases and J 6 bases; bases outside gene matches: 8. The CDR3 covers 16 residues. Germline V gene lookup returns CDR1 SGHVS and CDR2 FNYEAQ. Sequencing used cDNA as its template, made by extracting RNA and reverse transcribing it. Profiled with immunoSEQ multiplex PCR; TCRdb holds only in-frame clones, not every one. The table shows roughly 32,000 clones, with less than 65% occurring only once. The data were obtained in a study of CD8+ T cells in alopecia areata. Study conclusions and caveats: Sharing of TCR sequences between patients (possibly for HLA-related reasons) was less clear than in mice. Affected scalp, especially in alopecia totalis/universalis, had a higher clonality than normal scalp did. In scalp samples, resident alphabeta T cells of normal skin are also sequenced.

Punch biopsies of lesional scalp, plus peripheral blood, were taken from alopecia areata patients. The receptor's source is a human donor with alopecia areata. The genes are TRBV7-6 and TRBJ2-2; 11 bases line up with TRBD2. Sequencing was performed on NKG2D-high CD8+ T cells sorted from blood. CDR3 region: CASSPVAGGNAGELFF. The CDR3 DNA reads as TGTGCCAGCAGCCCGGTAGCGGGGGGGAATGCCGGGGAGCTGTTTTTT.